Presented here are 5 T cell receptor beta chains from one specimen sequenced in a study of identical twins. TCRdb analysed the 5' RACE reads with MiXCR anew, one entry per CDR3 protein. This table holds hundreds of thousands of distinct CDR3 sequences, less than 25% found once. This same sample was also taken into another study, of T cells expressing NK-cell markers.

Sample: PBMCs. The receptor source for this set is a woman aged 18-29 years in good health.

In this sample, this clonotype turned up once. The chain uses TRBV7-9 and TRBJ2-7; 8 positions agree with TRBD1. The CDR3 loop spans 17 amino acids. From germline, CDR1 is SEHNR and CDR2 FQNEAQ (reference sequence). J lost 2 bases, V lost 3 bases, and 12 bases had no gene match. DNA of the CDR3: TGTGCCAGCAGCTTGGGGACCGGGACAGGTGAGCCCTACGAGCAGTACTTC. Amino acid sequence: CASSLGTGTGEPYEQYF. The full variable domain, completed using reference TRBV7-9 and TRBJ2-7, is DTGVSQNPRHKITKRGQNVTFRCDPISEHNRLYWYRQTLGQGPEFLTYFQNEAQLEKSRLLSDRFSAERPKGSFSTLEIQRTEQGDSAMYLCASSLGTGTGEPYEQYFGPGTRLTVT.

A few counts support this clonotype. The rearrangement links TRBV3-1 to TRBJ2-1; TRBD2 is a possible D gene (7 bases). Per germline, CDR1 LGHDT and CDR2 YNNKEL (reference sequence). V was cut by 0 bases and J by 4 bases, with 13 bases left in between. The CDR3 sequence is 16 residues long. CDR3 residues: CASSQDREGGYNEQFF. The CDR3 DNA follows: TGTGCCAGCAGCCAAGACCGAGAGGGGGGGTACAATGAGCAGTTCTTC.

The table lists this clonotype with a few counts. The J gene is TRBJ1-1, the V gene TRBV5-6; D gene unclear. Per germline, CDR1 SGHDT and CDR2 YYEEEE. Trimming took 3 bases from V and 7 from J, leaving 10 bases between them. CDR3 length: 12 residues. The CDR3, as DNA: TGTGCCAGCAGCTCGAGACGGTTTGAAGCTTTCTTT. Protein product: CASSSRRFEAFF. Together with reference TRBV5-6 and TRBJ1-1, the CDR3 gives the full variable domain: DAGVTQSPTHLIKTRGQQVTLRCSPKSGHDTVSWYQQALGQGPQFIFQYYEEEERQRGNFPDRFSGHQFPNYSSELNVNALLLGDSALYLCASSSRRFEAFFGQGTRLTVV.

This clonotype has just a few counts. V usage is TRBV5-1 and J usage is TRBJ2-5; the D gene is possibly TRBD1 (6 bases). Germline CDR1 is SGHRS and CDR2 is YFSETQ. This CDR3 is built from 14 residues. Deletions cut 4 bases from V and 6 bases from J, with 16 bases between. The CDR3 loop reads CASSKSDRLKTQYF. For the CDR3, the DNA is TGCGCCAGCAGCAAGAGCGACAGGTTGAAGACCCAGTACTTC. Based on the CDR3 plus reference TRBV5-1 and TRBJ2-5, the full variable domain is KAGVTQTPRYLIKTRGQQVTLSCSPISGHRSVSWYQQTPGQGLQFLFEYFSETQRNKGNFPGRFSGRQFSNSRSEMNVSTLELGDSALYLCASSKSDRLKTQYFGPGTRLLVL.

The CDR3, as DNA: TGTGCCAGCAGTGAACCCTCTAGCGGGGGCCGATACATAGATACGCAGTATTTT. Amino acids: CASSEPSSGGRYIDTQYF. V usage is TRBV6-1 and J usage is TRBJ2-3, with TRBD2 identical over 10 bases. The CDR3 is 18 amino acids. In germline, CDR1 is MNHNS, CDR2 SASEGT. With 2 bases clipped from V and 5 bases from J, the junction kept 13 bases outside the gene matches.